This paragraph covers one T cell receptor beta chain sequence. In the original analysis: Estimated nucleated cell counts came from reference gene primer amplification. This table comes from immunoSEQ multiplex PCR, and its TCRdb copy is limited to in-frame clones, with some not included. That table furnishes V, J and clone size, whereas the DNA furnished D and trimming. The table shows more than 150,000 clones, with more than 80% occurring only once. The sample belongs to a study of blood T cell repertoires in COVID-19. Study-wide background: COVID-19 samples, acute and convalescent, were from the United States, Italy and Spain.

CDR3 length equals 16 residues. V and J are TRBV21-1 and TRBJ1-2; the table's D call TRBD1 went unverified against the DNA. TRBV21-1 is a documented pseudogene. The sequencing sample was made of peripheral blood. The source is an elderly woman with COVID-19, enrolled during active disease. CDR3 DNA sequence: TGTGCCAGCAGCAAAGTCTCCGATGAGGGGGCAAGGGGCTACACCTTC. Its protein is CASSKVSDEGARGYTF.